This T cell receptor beta chain was found in a study of molecular identifiers for immune sequencing clone quantification. CDR1 and CDR2 from the germline V gene are SEHNR and FQNEAQ (reference sequence). CDR3 length: 16 residues. V dropped 6 bases and J dropped 4 bases, with 20 bases sitting between them. TCRdb itself ran the PCR reads through MiXCR, one entry per CDR3 protein. The repertoire holds 300,000 to 400,000 distinct CDR3 sequences, with 20% to 25% as singletons. This clonotype was seen ten or more times. Sequences were obtained from naive CD8+ T cells from blood, with Jurkat cell RNA spiked in. Subset denoted: FACS-sorted CD8+CD4-CCR7+CD45RA+ naive T cells. The sequence came from a human donor in good health. Some libraries in this study had Jurkat cell RNA spiked in. This chain joins TRBV7-9 and TRBJ2-3, with D perhaps matching TRBD2 (5 bases). CDR3 amino acids: CASSPRTGKFADTQYF. For the CDR3, the DNA is TGTGCCAGCAGTCCGAGGACGGGAAAATTCGCAGATACGCAGTATTTT.